The clone carrying this T cell receptor beta chain was counted once. Germline V gives CDR1 SGHTA, CDR2 FQGNSA. The CDR3 is 14 amino acids. V was trimmed by 3 bases and J by 9 bases, leaving 18 bases between them. These data come from a study of type 1 and type 2 diabetes patients. Genomic DNA was the PCR template. The TCR beta CDR3 region was amplified using 30 forward and 13 reverse primers. TCRdb re-called the multiplex PCR reads with MiXCR, one entry per CDR3 protein. This table has about 290,000 distinct CDR3 sequences, around 47% appearing once. V gene TRBV7-2 combines with J gene TRBJ2-7, with D possibly called TRBD1 or TRBD2 (6 bases each). This receptor was obtained from a man in his late teens or twenties with type 2 diabetes. Sample: peripheral blood mononuclear cells (PBMCs). The CDR3 bases are TGTGCCAGCAGCTTCGCGACCGCTGGGGGGCGGCAGTACTTC. Its translation is CASSFATAGGRQYF.